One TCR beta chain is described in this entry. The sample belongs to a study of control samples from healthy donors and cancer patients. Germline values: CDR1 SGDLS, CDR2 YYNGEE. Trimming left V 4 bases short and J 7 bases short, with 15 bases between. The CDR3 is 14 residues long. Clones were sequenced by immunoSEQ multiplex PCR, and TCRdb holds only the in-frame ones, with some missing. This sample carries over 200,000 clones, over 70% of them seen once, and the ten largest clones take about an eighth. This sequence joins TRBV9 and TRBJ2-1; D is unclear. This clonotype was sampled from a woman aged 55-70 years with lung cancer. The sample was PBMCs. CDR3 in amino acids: CASSTWTVPNEQFF. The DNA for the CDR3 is TGTGCCAGCAGCACCTGGACGGTACCTAATGAGCAGTTCTTC. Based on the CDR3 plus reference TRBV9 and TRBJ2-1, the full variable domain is DSGVTQTPKHLITATGQRVTLRCSPRSGDLSVYWYQQSLDQGLQFLIQYYNGEERAKGNILERFSAQQFPDLHSELNLSSLELGDSALYFCASSTWTVPNEQFFGPGTRLTVL.